The source of this TCR beta chain is a study of blood T cell repertoires in COVID-19. Across the whole study: Sources were T cells, B-cell-depleted T cells, or PBMCs; the material itself was cDNA or gDNA.

Authors' analysis steps: Counts of nucleated cells, estimated from reference gene primer amplification, were obtained. Some clones are missing from TCRdb's copy, which holds only in-frame ones; the method was immunoSEQ multiplex PCR. Clone size and the V and J calls come from that table; the DNA yielded D and trimming. The top ten clones hold 1.8% of a sample with roughly 500,000 clones, over 75% of them seen once. Membership in each cohort depended on participant-reported clinical history. Two negative PCRs, clearance, or symptom resolution had been documented for recovered Cohort 3 donors. This CDR3 region has 13 residues. Trimming took off 1 base at V and 6 bases at J, with 7 bases between the two ends. Germline assignment: CDR1 SGHTA and CDR2 FQGNSA.

The sequence was obtained from a woman aged 35 to 49 who had recovered from COVID-19. Sequenced: PBMCs or T cells enriched from blood (not recorded which). The chain uses TRBV7-2 and TRBJ2-1; D unresolved. CDR3 nucleotides: TGTGCCAGCAGCTTAGATCCCCGCAATGAGCAGTTCTTC. It encodes CASSLDPRNEQFF.